These 3 T cell receptor beta chains came from one sample sequenced in a study of vaccination effects on CD4 cells after COVID-19. It was after 10 days of culture that CD4+ T cells were isolated. No antigen is known for these receptors. The protocol was immunoSEQ multiplex PCR, while the TCRdb copy is restricted to in-frame clones and leaves out a portion. The profile shows around 35,000 clones, about 65% of them singletons. The sequenced sample was CD4+ T cells from PBMCs cultured without peptide, obtained before COVID-19 vaccination. These receptor sequences come from a human donor who received a COVID-19 vaccine.

The chain uses TRBV18 and TRBJ1-2; D remains ambiguous. In germline, CDR1 is KGHSH, CDR2 LQKENI. V was trimmed by 1 base and J by 6 bases, leaving 9 bases between them. The length of the CDR3 is 13 residues. The CDR3 DNA sequence: TGTGCCAGCTCACCACGAGACCGCGATGGCTACACCTTC. Amino acids: CASSPRDRDGYTF. The variable domain in full, with the rest retrieved from reference TRBV18 and TRBJ1-2, is NAGVMQNPRHLVRRRGQEARLRCSPMKGHSHVYWYRQLPEEGLKFMVYLQKENIIDESGMPKERFSAEFPKEGPSILRIQQVVRGDSAAYFCASSPRDRDGYTFGSGTRLTVV.

There are a few counts of this clone. The chain joins TRBV9 to TRBJ2-1; the D is unclear. V shed 4 bases and J shed 10 bases, with 9 bases lying between them. This CDR3 region has 11 residues. The V gene's germline CDR1 is SGDLS and CDR2 YYNGEE. The CDR3 sequence: CASSPLREQFF. The CDR3 region has the DNA TGTGCCAGCAGCCCTCTCCGGGAGCAGTTCTTC.

V and J are TRBV5-1 and TRBJ2-5, with TRBD1 identical over 8 bases. CDR3 length equals 14 residues. In germline, CDR1 is SGHRS, CDR2 YFSETQ. V dropped 4 bases and J dropped 3; count of bases not matched to a gene: 5. Written as DNA, the CDR3 is TGCGCCAGCAGCCCGAAGGACAGGGAAGAGACCCAGTACTTC. This translates into CASSPKDREETQYF.